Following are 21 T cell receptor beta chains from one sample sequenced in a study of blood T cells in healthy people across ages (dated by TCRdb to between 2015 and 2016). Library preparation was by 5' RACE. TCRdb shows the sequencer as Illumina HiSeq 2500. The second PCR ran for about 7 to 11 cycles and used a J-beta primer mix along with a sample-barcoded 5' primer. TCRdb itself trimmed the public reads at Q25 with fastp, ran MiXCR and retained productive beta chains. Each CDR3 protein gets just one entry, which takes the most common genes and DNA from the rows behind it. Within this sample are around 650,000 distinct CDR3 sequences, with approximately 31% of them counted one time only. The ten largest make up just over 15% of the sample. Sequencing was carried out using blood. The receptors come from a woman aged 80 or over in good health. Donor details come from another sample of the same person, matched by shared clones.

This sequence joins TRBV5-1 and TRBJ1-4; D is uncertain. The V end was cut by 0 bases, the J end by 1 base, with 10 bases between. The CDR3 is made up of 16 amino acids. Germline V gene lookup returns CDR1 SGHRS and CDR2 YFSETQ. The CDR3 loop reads CASSLVGIVTNEKLFF. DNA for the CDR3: TGCGCCAGCAGCTTGGTAGGGATCGTAACTAATGAAAAACTGTTTTTT.

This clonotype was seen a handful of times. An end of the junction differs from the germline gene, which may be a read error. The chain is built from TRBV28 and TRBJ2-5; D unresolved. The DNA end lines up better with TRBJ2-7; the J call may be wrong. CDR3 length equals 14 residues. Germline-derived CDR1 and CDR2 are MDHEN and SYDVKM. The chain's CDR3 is CVSSLYLTAYEQYF. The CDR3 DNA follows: TGTGTCAGCAGTTTATACCTAACGGCCTACGAGCAGTACTTC.

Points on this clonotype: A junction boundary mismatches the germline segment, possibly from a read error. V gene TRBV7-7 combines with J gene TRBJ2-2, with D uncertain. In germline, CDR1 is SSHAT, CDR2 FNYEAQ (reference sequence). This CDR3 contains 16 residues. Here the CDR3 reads CASSLRPIINTGELFF. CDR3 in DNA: TGTGCTAGCAGCTTGCGACCGATTATAAACACCGGGGAGCTGTTTTTT.

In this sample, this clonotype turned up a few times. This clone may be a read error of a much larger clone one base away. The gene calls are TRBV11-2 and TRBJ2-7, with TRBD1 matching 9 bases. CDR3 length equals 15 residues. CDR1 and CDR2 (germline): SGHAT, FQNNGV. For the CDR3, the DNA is TGTGCCGGCAGCCGAGACAGGGGGTTCAGCTACGAGCAGTACTTC. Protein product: CAGSRDRGFSYEQYF.

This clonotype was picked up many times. CDR3 protein: CASSWDRLRGYTF. The CDR3 coding sequence is TGTGCCAGCAGCTGGGACAGGTTGAGAGGCTACACCTTC. This rearrangement joins TRBV6-5 to TRBJ1-2, with 8 bases fitting TRBD1. This CDR3 spans 13 amino acids. Germline V gives CDR1 MNHEY, CDR2 SVGAGI. The trim removed 6 bases at V and 8 bases at J, leaving 8 bases unmatched.

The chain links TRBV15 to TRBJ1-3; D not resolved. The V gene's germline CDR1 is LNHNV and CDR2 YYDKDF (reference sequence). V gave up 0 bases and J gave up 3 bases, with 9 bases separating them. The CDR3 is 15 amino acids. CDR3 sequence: CATSRDRNDGNTIYF. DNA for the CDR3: TGTGCCACCAGCAGAGACAGGAACGATGGAAACACCATATATTTT.

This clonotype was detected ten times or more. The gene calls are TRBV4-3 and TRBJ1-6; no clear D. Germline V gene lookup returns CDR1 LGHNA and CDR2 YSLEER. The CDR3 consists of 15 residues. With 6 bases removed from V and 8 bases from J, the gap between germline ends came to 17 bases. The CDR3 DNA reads TGCGCCAGCAGTCCTCAACATGCAAGGGATTCACCCCTCCACTTT. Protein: CASSPQHARDSPLHF.

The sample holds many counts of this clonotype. Written as DNA, the CDR3 is TGTGCCACCAGTGATCCGCAGGCGGGTTGGTATGGCTACACCTTC. Translation gives CATSDPQAGWYGYTF. The chain has TRBV24-1 and TRBJ1-2; no firm D call. This CDR3 has 15 amino acids. Trimming removed 3 bases from V and 5 bases from J, with 15 bases in between. CDR1 is KGHDR and CDR2 is SFDVKD in the germline V gene.

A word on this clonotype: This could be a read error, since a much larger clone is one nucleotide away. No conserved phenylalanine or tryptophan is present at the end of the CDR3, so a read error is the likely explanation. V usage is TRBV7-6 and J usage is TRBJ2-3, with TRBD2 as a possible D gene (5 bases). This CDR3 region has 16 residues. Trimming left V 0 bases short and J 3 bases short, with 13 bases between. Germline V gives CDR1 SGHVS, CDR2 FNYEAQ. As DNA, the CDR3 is TGTGCCAGCAGCTTAGCGCGGAGGTTTCGGACAGATACGCAGTATTGT. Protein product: CASSLARRFRTDTQYC.

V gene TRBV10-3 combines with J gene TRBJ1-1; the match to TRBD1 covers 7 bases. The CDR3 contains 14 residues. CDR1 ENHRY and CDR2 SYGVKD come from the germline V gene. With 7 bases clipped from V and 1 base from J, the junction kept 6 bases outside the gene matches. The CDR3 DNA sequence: TGTGCCATCAAACCGACAGGGCAGAACACTGAAGCTTTCTTT. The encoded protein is CAIKPTGQNTEAFF.

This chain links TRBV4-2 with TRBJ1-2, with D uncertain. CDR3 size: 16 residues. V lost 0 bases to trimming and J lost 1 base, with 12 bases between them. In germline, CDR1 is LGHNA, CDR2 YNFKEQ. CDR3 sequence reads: CASSQDFVVFNYGYTF. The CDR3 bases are TGTGCCAGCAGCCAAGATTTTGTGGTATTTAACTATGGCTACACCTTC.

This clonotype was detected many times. CDR3 residues: CASSADFGRSDGYTF. The CDR3 bases are TGTGCCAGCAGCGCAGACTTCGGCCGATCAGATGGCTACACCTTC. The chain joins TRBV7-9 to TRBJ1-2; the D is unclear. The CDR3 runs to 15 residues. The germline V and J ends were trimmed by 5 bases and 6 bases, with 19 bases remaining between them. The germline V gene encodes CDR1 SEHNR and CDR2 FQNEAQ (reference sequence).

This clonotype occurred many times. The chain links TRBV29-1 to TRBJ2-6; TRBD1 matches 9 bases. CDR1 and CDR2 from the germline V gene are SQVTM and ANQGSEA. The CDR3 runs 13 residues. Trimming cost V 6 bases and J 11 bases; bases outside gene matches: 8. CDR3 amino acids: CSVKDRGPHVLTF. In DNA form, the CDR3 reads TGCAGCGTGAAGGACAGGGGTCCGCACGTCCTGACTTTC.

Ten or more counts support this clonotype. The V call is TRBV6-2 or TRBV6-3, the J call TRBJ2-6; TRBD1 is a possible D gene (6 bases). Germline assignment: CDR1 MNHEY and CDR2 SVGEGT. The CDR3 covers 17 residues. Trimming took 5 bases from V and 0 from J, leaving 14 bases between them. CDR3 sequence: CASSRTGQTSGANVLTF. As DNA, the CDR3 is TGTGCCAGCAGTAGAACTGGACAGACCTCTGGGGCCAACGTCCTGACTTTC.

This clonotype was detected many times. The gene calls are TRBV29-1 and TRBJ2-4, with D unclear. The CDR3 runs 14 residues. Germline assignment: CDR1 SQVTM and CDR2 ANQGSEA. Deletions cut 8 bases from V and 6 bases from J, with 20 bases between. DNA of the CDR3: TGCAGCTCCCGGCTATCGCTTCGTCGAAACATTCAGTACTTC. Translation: CSSRLSLRRNIQYF.

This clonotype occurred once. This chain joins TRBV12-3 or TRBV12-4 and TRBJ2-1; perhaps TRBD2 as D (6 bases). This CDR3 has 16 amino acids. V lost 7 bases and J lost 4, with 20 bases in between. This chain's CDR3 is CASINTETGAYNEQFF. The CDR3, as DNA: TGTGCCAGCATTAACACAGAGACGGGAGCTTACAATGAGCAGTTCTTC.

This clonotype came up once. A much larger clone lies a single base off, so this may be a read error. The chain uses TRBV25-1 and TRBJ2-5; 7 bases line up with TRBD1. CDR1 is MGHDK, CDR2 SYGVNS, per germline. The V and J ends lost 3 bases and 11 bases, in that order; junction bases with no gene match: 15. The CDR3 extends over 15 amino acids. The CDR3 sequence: CASSDTGERYNEQYF. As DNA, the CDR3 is TGTGCCAGCAGTGATACAGGGGAGCGATACAATGAGCAGTACTTC.

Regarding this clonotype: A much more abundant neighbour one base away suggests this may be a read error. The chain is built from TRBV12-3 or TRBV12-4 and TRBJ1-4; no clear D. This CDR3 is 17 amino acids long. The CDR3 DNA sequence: TGTGCCAGCAGTTTAGACCGAGGGAGTTGGGGAGATGAAAAACGGTTTTTT. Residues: CASSLDRGSWGDEKRFF.

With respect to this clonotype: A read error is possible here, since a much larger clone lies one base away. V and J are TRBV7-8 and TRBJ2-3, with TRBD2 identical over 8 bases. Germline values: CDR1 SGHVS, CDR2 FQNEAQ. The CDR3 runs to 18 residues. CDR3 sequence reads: CASSPRGGGFTSTDAQYF. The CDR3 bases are TGTGCCAGCAGCCCCCGGGGCGGGGGGTTTACCTCCACAGATGCGCAGTATTTT.

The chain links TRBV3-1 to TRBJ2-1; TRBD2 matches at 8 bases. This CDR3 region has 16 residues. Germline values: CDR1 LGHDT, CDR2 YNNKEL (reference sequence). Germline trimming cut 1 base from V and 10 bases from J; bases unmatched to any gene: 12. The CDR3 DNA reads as TGTGCCAGCAGCCAAGGGACTAGCTTGGGGACTGGAGAGCAGTTCTTC. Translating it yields CASSQGTSLGTGEQFF.

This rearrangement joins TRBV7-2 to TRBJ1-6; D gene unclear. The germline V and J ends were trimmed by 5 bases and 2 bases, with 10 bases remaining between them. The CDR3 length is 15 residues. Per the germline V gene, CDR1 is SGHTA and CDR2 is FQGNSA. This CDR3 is CASSPEQTYNSPLHF. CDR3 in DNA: TGTGCCAGCAGCCCAGAACAGACCTATAATTCACCCCTCCACTTT.